This T cell receptor beta chain was sequenced during a study of blood T cell repertoires in COVID-19. As for the study in general: The United States, Italy and Spain were the sources of the acute and convalescent COVID-19 samples. T cells, B-cell-depleted T cells, or PBMCs supplied cDNA or gDNA.

In this sample, this clone turned up once. Per the study methods: Amplification of reference gene primers provided the estimated nucleated cell counts. Produced via immunoSEQ multiplex PCR; TCRdb's table is partial and in-frame only. For V, J and clone size, that table is used; D and trimming come from the DNA. In the table there are hundreds of thousands of clones, around 90% of which are singletons. This CDR3 contains 11 residues. Germline V gives CDR1 SNHLY, CDR2 FYNNEI. Deletions cut 5 bases from V and 5 bases from J, with 5 bases between. This rearrangement joins TRBV2 to TRBJ2-3; D perhaps matches TRBD1 (5 bases). The source is a man in his 60s with acute or convalescent COVID-19. Sequenced material: peripheral blood. The CDR3 DNA reads as TGTGCCAGCAGTAGGGGAGATACGCAGTATTTT. This codes for CASSRGDTQYF.